Described below is a single TCR beta chain sequence and its context. What it binds is not known. These data come from a study of T-cell reconstitution after alpha-beta-depleted transplantation in children. Study-wide results and limits: There were some patients whose high TCRbeta diversity at day 60 came from surviving recipient T cells and thymic progenitors. Reports say that about two months after transplant, the alpha-beta T cells came out of several hundred graft clones that had expanded. At the one-year point after transplant, T-cell counts and TCRbeta diversity were found to come mostly from T cells that had been newly produced.

Trimming left V 5 bases short and J 0 bases short, with 8 bases between. Germline-derived CDR1 and CDR2 are SEHNR and FQNEAQ (reference sequence). CDR3 length equals 14 residues. TCRbeta library preparation incorporated unique molecular identifiers. TCRdb re-analysed the PCR reads in MiXCR, keeping a single row per CDR3 protein. The repertoire holds about 900,000 distinct CDR3 sequences, roughly 29% seen once, with about 28% in the top ten. The sequence was collected from a boy under two years old who had a stem cell transplant for SCID, so the T cells may come from the graft donor. Sequencing was performed on PBMCs, mostly from graft donor cells, taken 360 days after TCRalphabeta/CD19-depleted stem cell transplant. This sequence joins TRBV7-9 and TRBJ2-4, with unresolved D. CDR3 sequence reads: CASSNSGAKNIQYF. CDR3 nucleotides: TGTGCCAGCAGCAATTCGGGAGCCAAAAACATTCAGTACTTC.